This T cell receptor beta chain is drawn from a study of T-cell memory formation after mild COVID-19. Study conclusions and caveats: A subset of responding clones appeared in pre-infection memory, suggesting cross-reactive memory joined. Unconfirmed was the SARS-CoV-2 specificity of second-wave clones that peaked on day 37.

A note on this clonotype: Its antigen is still unknown.

CDR3 length equals 14 residues. J gave up 12 bases and V 5 bases, and 9 bases lay outside the gene matches. TCRdb reanalysed the 5' RACE reads using MiXCR and keeps one entry per CDR3 protein. Found here are some 350,000 distinct CDR3 sequences, about a sixth of them singletons; the top ten hold around 20%. The V call is TRBV12-3 or TRBV12-4, the J call TRBJ2-3; TRBD2 matches at 12 bases. What was sequenced was PBMCs or a T cell subset sorted from them (not recorded which). The sequence derives from a man between 18 and 35 years old who had mild COVID-19 (a few samples of this study predate the infection). Cell type and time point are not known. This CDR3 reads CASSPRTSGEVQYF. In DNA, the CDR3 is TGTGCCAGCAGTCCACGGACTAGCGGGGAGGTTCAGTATTTT.